Following are 8 T cell receptor beta chains from one sample sequenced in a study of T-cell memory formation after mild COVID-19. TCRdb re-called the 5' RACE reads with MiXCR, one entry per CDR3 protein. The sample consists of about 320,000 distinct CDR3 sequences, around 15% of them appearing once. The sample was PBMCs or a T cell subset sorted from them (not recorded which). The source of these receptors is a man aged 18 to 35 who had mild COVID-19 (a few samples of this study predate the infection). Cell type and time point are not known.

This clonotype appeared a single time. The chain employs TRBV28 and TRBJ1-1, with D possibly TRBD1 on 5 matching bases. Germline CDR1 and CDR2: MDHEN and SYDVKM. The CDR3 sequence is 15 residues long. The V end was cut by 8 bases, the J end by 1 base, with 17 bases between. The CDR3 region is CASGIPRGGNTEAFF. CDR3 in DNA: TGTGCCAGCGGAATCCCCCGGGGCGGGAACACTGAAGCTTTCTTT.

The rearrangement uses TRBV18 and TRBJ1-2, with 7 positions matching TRBD1. V lost 6 bases to trimming and J lost 4 bases; unmatched junction nucleotides: 5. Germline-derived CDR1 and CDR2 are KGHSH and LQKENI. This CDR3 spans 13 amino acids. CDR3 protein: CASSDGQAYGYTF. DNA of the CDR3: TGTGCCAGCTCCGACGGACAGGCCTATGGCTACACCTTC.

This clonotype showed up many times. The V gene is TRBV5-1, the J gene TRBJ1-5; D ambiguous. The germline V gene has CDR1 SGHRS and CDR2 YFSETQ. The CDR3 is 15 amino acids. Trimming pared 0 bases from V and 0 bases from J, leaving 7 bases between. CDR3 DNA: TGCGCCAGCAGCTTGGAGGGAAGTAGCAATCAGCCCCAGCATTTT. Translating it yields CASSLEGSSNQPQHF.

This clonotype was recorded a few times. J is TRBJ2-2 and V is TRBV28; D remains unclear. Germline values: CDR1 MDHEN, CDR2 SYDVKM. The CDR3 extends over 15 amino acids. The V end was cut by 3 bases, the J end by 4 bases, with 12 bases between. The CDR3 loop reads CASSFRARGTGELFF. CDR3 DNA sequence: TGTGCCAGCAGTTTTCGGGCCAGAGGCACCGGGGAGCTGTTTTTT.

This clonotype was seen only a few times. The rearrangement joins TRBV29-1 to TRBJ1-1, with D possibly TRBD1 on 5 matching bases. In germline, CDR1 is SQVTM, CDR2 ANQGSEA. The CDR3 extends over 12 amino acids. Trimming removed 5 bases at V and 2 bases at J, with 9 bases between. The CDR3 region is CSVTQGNTEAFF. DNA for the CDR3: TGCAGCGTTACGCAGGGAAACACTGAAGCTTTCTTT.

This clonotype has more than one count but fewer than ten. The chain recombines TRBV6-6 with TRBJ2-2; no definite D call. Germline lookup yields CDR1 MNHNY and CDR2 SVGAGI (reference sequence). The CDR3 is made up of 8 amino acids. The CDR3 nucleotides read TGTAGTGCCGGGGAGCTGTTTTTT. The encoded protein is CSAGELFF.

This clonotype was observed a few times. This chain joins TRBV27 and TRBJ1-5; the match to TRBD1 covers 10 bases. Germline V lookup: CDR1 MNHEY, CDR2 SMNVEV (reference sequence). V was clipped by 6 bases and J by 5 bases; unmatched bases: 7. The CDR3 has 15 residues. In DNA, the CDR3 is TGTGCCAGCAGATCCGGGACAGGGGCTGATCAGCCCCAGCATTTT. As protein: CASRSGTGADQPQHF.

The chain is built from TRBV6-5 and TRBJ1-6; a weak D match, TRBD1 (6 bases). Germline values: CDR1 MNHEY, CDR2 SVGAGI. The V end was cut by 2 bases, the J end by 0 bases, with 20 bases between. The CDR3 is 20 amino acids. The DNA for the CDR3 is TGTGCCAGCAGTTACCCTCGCCGATTGGGGGCGAGCTCCTATAATTCACCCCTCCACTTT. Translating gives CASSYPRRLGASSYNSPLHF.